The rows below give T cell receptor beta chains drawn from one sample of a study of cytomegalovirus exposure and HLA in healthy donors. Sequenced by immunoSEQ multiplex PCR; TCRdb stores in-frame clones only, minus some. Of 100,000 to 150,000 clones detected, approximately 80% appear once; the ten largest clones hold 1.5%. The sequenced sample consisted of PBMCs. These receptors were obtained from a woman aged 18-29 years in good health and CMV-seronegative. Each CDR3 is given with its conserved first and last residue. D genes are given only for firm matches. Clone size, where shown, is once, few, many, or a class for clones that have expanded.

j_gene	v_gene	abundance	d_gene	CDR3aa	CDR3nt
TRBJ2-7	TRBV18	once	TRBD2	CASSLAGPYEQYF	TGTGCCAGCTCACTAGCGGGTCCCTACGAGCAGTACTTC
TRBJ1-1	TRBV28	-	TRBD1	CASSSGGNTEAFF	TGTGCCAGCAGTTCAGGGGGGAACACTGAAGCTTTCTTT
TRBJ1-1	TRBV7-3	-	-	CASSRTANTEAFF	TGTGCCAGCAGCCGGACAGCAAACACTGAAGCTTTCTTT
TRBJ2-1	TRBV9	-	TRBD1	CASSLRTGGYNEQFF	TGTGCCAGCAGCCTCAGGACAGGGGGCTACAATGAGCAGTTCTTC
TRBJ2-7	TRBV5-4	-	-	CASSLEGGTVQYF	TGTGCCAGCAGCTTGGAAGGGGGGACAGTGCAGTACTTC
TRBJ1-2	TRBV13	-	-	CASSLGTVYGYTF	TGTGCCAGCAGCTTAGGTACAGTCTATGGCTACACCTTC
TRBJ1-1	TRBV6-1	-	TRBD1	CASSGDRVHTEAFF	TGTGCCAGCAGCGGGGACAGAGTCCACACTGAAGCTTTCTTT
TRBJ1-2	TRBV4-1	-	TRBD1	CASSQTGMGGYTF	TGCGCCAGCAGCCAGACAGGGATGGGTGGCTACACCTTC
TRBJ1-5	TRBV6-5	-	-	CASSPGQHLPQHF	TGTGCCAGCAGTCCGGGACAACATCTACCCCAGCATTTT
TRBJ2-5	TRBV6-1	-	TRBD2	CASSRSGRAPQTQYF	TGTGCCAGCAGTAGGAGCGGGAGGGCCCCGCAGACCCAGTACTTC
TRBJ2-7	TRBV19	-	-	CASSIVGQRYEQYF	TGTGCCAGTAGTATAGTAGGACAGCGCTACGAGCAGTACTTC
TRBJ1-5	TRBV7-8	-	-	CASSRGRGSNQPQHF	TGTGCCAGCAGCCGTGGGCGGGGTAGCAATCAGCCCCAGCATTTT
TRBJ2-5	TRBV7-2	-	-	CASSFLGGGETQYF	TGTGCCAGCAGCTTCTTAGGGGGTGGGGAGACCCAGTACTTC
TRBJ1-5	TRBV6-6	-	TRBD1	CASRLTLTGDNQPQHF	TGTGCCAGCAGGCTCACCCTTACAGGGGACAATCAGCCCCAGCATTTT
TRBJ1-1	TRBV6-5	-	TRBD1	CASSYSWTGPNTEAFF	TGTGCCAGCAGTTACTCCTGGACAGGTCCGAACACTGAAGCTTTCTTT
TRBJ2-1	TRBV6-1	-	TRBD2	CASTPGLAGDNEQFF	TGTGCCAGCACCCCGGGACTAGCGGGAGACAATGAGCAGTTCTTC
TRBJ2-7	TRBV5-1	-	-	CASSLDPPGTLESDEQYF	TGCGCCAGCAGTTTGGATCCTCCCGGGACTCTAGAAAGCGACGAGCAGTACTTC
TRBJ2-3	TRBV7-9	-	-	CSSSSPSFTDTQYF	TGTTCCAGCAGCTCCCCCTCCTTCACAGATACGCAGTATTTT
TRBJ1-2	TRBV9	-	-	CASSPGRALDNYGYTF	TGTGCCAGCAGCCCCGGGAGGGCCCTCGATAACTATGGCTACACCTTC
TRBJ2-3	TRBV15	-	-	CATSRSAGQSMGTDTQYF	TGTGCCACCAGCAGGAGTGCGGGCCAGTCGATGGGAACAGATACGCAGTATTTT
TRBJ2-5	TRBV6-5	-	TRBD1	CASSYQGAVPETQYF	TGTGCCAGCAGTTACCAGGGGGCCGTTCCAGAGACCCAGTACTTC
TRBJ1-5	TRBV18	-	-	CASLPRDTSQPQHF	TGTGCCAGCTTACCCCGAGACACGAGTCAGCCCCAGCATTTT
TRBJ2-1	TRBV6-4	-	-	CASSPLLASEQFF	TGTGCCAGCAGTCCCCTACTTGCATCGGAGCAGTTCTTC
TRBJ2-1	TRBV7-9	-	TRBD2	CASSRTSGYYNEQFF	TGTGCCAGCAGTCGGACTAGCGGATACTACAATGAGCAGTTCTTC
TRBJ2-1	TRBV4-1	-	TRBD2	CASSQEGIRTSGRGPYNEQFF	TGCGCCAGCAGCCAAGAGGGTATAAGGACTAGCGGGAGAGGTCCCTACAATGAGCAGTTCTTC
TRBJ2-2	TRBV4-3	-	-	CASSQNTFSQDTGELFF	TGCGCCAGCAGCCAGAATACCTTCTCACAGGACACCGGGGAGCTGTTTTTT
TRBJ1-1	TRBV6-5	-	-	CASSYSNRNTEAFF	TGTGCCAGCAGTTACTCGAATAGAAACACTGAAGCTTTCTTT
TRBJ1-1	TRBV4-2	-	-	CASSQDRDTEAFF	TGTGCCAGCAGCCAAGACAGGGACACTGAAGCTTTCTTT
TRBJ1-6	TRBV5-1	-	TRBD1	CASRPTGTANSPLHF	TGCGCCAGCAGGCCAACCGGGACAGCAAATTCACCCCTCCACTTT
TRBJ2-1	TRBV10-1	few	TRBD1	CATTGQGGNEQFF	TGCGCCACCACGGGACAGGGGGGCAATGAGCAGTTCTTC
TRBJ1-6	TRBV19	-	TRBD1	CASSIGQGNSPLHF	TGTGCCAGTAGTATAGGACAGGGAAATTCACCCCTCCACTTT
TRBJ1-2	TRBV18	-	-	CASSPGGNYGYTF	TGTGCCAGCTCCCCAGGCGGTAACTATGGCTACACCTTC